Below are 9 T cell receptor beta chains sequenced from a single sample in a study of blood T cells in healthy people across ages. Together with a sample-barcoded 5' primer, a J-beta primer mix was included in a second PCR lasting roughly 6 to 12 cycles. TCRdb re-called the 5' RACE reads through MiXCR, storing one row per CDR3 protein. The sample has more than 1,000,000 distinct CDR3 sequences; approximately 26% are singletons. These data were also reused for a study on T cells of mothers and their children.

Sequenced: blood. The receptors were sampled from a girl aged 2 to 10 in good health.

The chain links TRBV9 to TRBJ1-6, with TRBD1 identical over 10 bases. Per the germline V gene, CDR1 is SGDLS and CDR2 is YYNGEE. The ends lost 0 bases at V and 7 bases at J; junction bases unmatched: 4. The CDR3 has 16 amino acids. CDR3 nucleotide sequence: TGTGCCAGCAGCGTAGACAGGACAGGGGGAAATTCACCCCTCCACTTT. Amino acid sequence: CASSVDRTGGNSPLHF.

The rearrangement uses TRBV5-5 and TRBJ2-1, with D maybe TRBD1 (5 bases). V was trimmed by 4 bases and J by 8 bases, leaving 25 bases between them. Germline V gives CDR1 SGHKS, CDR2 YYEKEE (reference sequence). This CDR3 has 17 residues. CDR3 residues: CASSANRVPAPTDEQFF. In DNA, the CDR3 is TGTGCCAGCAGCGCGAACCGGGTCCCCGCACCGACAGATGAGCAGTTCTTC. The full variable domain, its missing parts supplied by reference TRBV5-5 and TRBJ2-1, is DAGVTQSPTHLIKTRGQQVTLRCSPISGHKSVSWYQQVLGQGPQFIFQYYEKEERGRGNFPDRFSARQFPNYSSELNVNALLLGDSALYLCASSANRVPAPTDEQFFGPGTRLTVL.

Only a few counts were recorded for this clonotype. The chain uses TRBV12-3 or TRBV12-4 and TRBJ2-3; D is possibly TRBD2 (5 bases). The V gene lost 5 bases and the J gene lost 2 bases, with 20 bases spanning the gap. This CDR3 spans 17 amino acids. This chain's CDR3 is CASSLFGSPMVTDTQYF. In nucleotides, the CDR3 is TGTGCCAGCAGTCTCTTTGGGAGCCCCATGGTCACAGATACGCAGTATTTT.

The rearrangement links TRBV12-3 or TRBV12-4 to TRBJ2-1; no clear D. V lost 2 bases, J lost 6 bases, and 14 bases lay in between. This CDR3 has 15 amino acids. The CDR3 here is CASSLRLPTPNEQFF. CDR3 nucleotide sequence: TGTGCCAGCAGTTTAAGACTCCCGACGCCCAATGAGCAGTTCTTC.

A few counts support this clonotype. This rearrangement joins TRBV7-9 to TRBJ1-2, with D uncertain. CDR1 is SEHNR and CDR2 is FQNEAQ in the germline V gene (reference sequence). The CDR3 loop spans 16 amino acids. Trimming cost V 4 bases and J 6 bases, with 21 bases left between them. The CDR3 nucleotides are TGTGCCAGCAGCTCCCTTGTTTTCGAGGGTATGAATGGCTACACCTTC. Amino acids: CASSSLVFEGMNGYTF. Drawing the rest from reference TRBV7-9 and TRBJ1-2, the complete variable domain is DTGVSQNPRHKITKRGQNVTFRCDPISEHNRLYWYRQTLGQGPEFLTYFQNEAQLEKSRLLSDRFSAERPKGSFSTLEIQRTEQGDSAMYLCASSSLVFEGMNGYTFGSGTRLTVV.

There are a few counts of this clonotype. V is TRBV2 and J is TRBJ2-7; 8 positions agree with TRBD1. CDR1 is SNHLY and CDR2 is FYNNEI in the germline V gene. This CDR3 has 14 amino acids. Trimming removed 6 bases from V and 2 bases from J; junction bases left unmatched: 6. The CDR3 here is CASRAQGATYEQYF. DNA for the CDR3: TGTGCCAGCAGGGCTCAGGGGGCAACCTACGAGCAGTACTTC. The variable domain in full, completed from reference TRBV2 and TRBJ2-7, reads EPEVTQTPSHQVTQMGQEVILRCVPISNHLYFYWYRQILGQKVEFLVSFYNNEISEKSEIFDDQFSVERPDGSNFTLKIRSTKLEDSAMYFCASRAQGATYEQYFGPGTRLTVT.

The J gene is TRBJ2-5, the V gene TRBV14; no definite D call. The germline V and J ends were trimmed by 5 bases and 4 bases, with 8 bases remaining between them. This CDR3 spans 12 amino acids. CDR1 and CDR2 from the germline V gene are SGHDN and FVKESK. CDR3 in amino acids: CASSAQRETQYF. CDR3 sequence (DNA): TGTGCCAGCAGCGCCCAAAGAGAGACCCAGTACTTC.

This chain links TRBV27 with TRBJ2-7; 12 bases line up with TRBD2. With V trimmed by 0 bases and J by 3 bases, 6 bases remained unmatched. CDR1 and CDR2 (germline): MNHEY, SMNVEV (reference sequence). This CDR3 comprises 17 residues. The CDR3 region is CASSLSGGLAGLYEQYF. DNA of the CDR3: TGTGCCAGCAGTTTATCGGGCGGACTAGCGGGACTCTACGAGCAGTACTTC.

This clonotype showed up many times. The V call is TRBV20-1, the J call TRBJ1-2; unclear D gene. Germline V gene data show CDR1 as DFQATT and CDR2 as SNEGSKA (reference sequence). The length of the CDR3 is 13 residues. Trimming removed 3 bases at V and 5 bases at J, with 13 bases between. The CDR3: CSASTDTRYGYTF. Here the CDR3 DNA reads TGCAGTGCTAGTACAGACACCCGGTATGGCTACACCTTC.